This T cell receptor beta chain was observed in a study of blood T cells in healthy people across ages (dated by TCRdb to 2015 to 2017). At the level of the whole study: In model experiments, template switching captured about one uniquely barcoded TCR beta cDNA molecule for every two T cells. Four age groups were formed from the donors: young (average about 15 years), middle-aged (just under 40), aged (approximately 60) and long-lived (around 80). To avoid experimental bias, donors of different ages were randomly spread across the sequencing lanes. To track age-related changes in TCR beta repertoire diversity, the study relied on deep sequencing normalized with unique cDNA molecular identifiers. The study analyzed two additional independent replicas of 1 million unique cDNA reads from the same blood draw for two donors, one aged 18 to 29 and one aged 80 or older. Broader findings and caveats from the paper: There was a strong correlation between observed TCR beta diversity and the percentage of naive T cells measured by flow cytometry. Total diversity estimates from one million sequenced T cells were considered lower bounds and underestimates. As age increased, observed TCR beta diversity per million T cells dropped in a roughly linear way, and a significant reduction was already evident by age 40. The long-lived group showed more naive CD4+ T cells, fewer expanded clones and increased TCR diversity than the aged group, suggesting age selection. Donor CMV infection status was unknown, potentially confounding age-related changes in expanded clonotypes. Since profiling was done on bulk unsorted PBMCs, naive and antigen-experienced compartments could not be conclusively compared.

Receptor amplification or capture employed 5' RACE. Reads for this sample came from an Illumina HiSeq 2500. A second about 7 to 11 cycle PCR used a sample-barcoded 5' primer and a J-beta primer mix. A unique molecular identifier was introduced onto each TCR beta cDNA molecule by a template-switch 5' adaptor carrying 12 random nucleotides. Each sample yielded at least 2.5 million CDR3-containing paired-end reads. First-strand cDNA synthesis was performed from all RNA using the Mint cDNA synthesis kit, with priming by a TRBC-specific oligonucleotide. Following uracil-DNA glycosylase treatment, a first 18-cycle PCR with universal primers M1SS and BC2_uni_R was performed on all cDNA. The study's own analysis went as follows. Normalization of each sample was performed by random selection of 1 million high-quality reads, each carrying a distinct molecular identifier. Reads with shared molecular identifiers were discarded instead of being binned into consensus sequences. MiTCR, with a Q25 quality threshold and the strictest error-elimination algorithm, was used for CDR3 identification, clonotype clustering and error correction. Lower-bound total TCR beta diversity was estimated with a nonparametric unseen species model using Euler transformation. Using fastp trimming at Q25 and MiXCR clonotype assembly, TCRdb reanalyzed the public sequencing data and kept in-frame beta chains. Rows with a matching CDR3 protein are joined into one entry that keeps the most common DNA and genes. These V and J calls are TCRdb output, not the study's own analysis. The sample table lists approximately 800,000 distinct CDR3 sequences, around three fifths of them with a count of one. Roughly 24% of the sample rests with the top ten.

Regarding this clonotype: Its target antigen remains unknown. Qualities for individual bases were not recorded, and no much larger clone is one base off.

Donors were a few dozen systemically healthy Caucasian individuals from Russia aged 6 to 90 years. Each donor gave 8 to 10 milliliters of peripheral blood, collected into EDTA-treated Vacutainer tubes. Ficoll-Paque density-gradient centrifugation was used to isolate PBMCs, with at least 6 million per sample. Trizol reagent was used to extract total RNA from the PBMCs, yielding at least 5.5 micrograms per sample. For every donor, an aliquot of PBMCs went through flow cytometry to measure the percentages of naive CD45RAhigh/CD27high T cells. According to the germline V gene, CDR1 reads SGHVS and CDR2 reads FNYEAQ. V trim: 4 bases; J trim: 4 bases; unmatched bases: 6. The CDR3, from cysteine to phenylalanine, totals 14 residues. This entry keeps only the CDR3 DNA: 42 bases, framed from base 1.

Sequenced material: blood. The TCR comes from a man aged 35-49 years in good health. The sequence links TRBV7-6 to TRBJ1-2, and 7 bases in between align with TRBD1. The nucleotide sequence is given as TGTGCCAGCAGCTCAGGGGGTCAATTCTATGGCTACACCTTC. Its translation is CASSSGGQFYGYTF.